Included here is one TCR beta chain sequence, with context. The protocol was immunoSEQ multiplex PCR, while the TCRdb copy is restricted to in-frame clones and leaves out a portion. The repertoire holds 44,000 or so clones, with roughly 83% as singletons. This entry belongs to a study of early stage breast cancer tumors. With V trimmed by 3 bases and J by 8 bases, 11 bases remained unmatched. From germline, CDR1 is SGDLS and CDR2 YYNGEE. The CDR3 runs to 14 residues. Sequencing was done on a sample of blood. The TCR comes from a person aged 45 to 59 with breast cancer. This chain links TRBV9 with TRBJ2-7, with 7 positions matching TRBD2. The CDR3 reads CASSAWGEGRQQYF. The CDR3, as DNA: TGTGCCAGCAGCGCCTGGGGGGAGGGCCGCCAGCAGTACTTC.